This T cell receptor beta chain was found in a study of blood T cells in healthy people across ages. Using a J-beta primer mix together with a sample-barcoded 5' primer, a second PCR was run for roughly 6 to 11 cycles. No fewer than 2.5 million CDR3-containing paired-end reads came from each sample. TCRdb passed the 5' RACE reads through MiXCR, listing each CDR3 protein once. Here the sample spans 1.4 million or so distinct CDR3 sequences, approximately 42% being singletons. This clonotype has a handful of counts. Its antigen is as yet unknown. Each sample had at least 6.5 million PBMCs isolated. Broader study findings: When set beside aged donors, long-lived donors presented more naive CD4+ cells and higher diversity.

The clonotype originates from a woman aged 18-29 years in good health. The specimen was blood.

The CDR3 is CASSSPSGAGVSNEQFF. For the CDR3, the DNA is TGTGCCAGCAGCTCACCCAGCGGGGCAGGGGTCTCCAATGAGCAGTTCTTC. This chain joins TRBV7-9 and TRBJ2-1, with a weak D call TRBD2 (7 bases). Trimming took off 4 bases at V and 6 bases at J, with 22 bases between the two ends. CDR1 and CDR2 (germline): SEHNR, FQNEAQ (reference sequence). The CDR3 spans 17 residues.